The 26 T cell receptor beta chains given below trace back to one sample, sequenced in a study of radiation and T cells in renal cell carcinoma. Assay: immunoSEQ multiplex PCR; the TCRdb copy retains only in-frame clones and omits some. The table lists about 86,000 clones, about 85% of them singletons. Documented time point: blood 4 weeks post-SBRT, at nephrectomy. Treatment reported: 15 Gy SBRT to primary tumor, nephrectomy 4 weeks later. Material: blood, obtained from a patient whose treatment included radiotherapy and nephrectomy. These receptors were collected from a man between 50 and 59 years old with renal cell carcinoma.

The J gene is TRBJ2-1, the V gene TRBV6-4, with 10 positions matching TRBD2. V lost 5 bases to trimming and J lost 7 bases; unmatched junction nucleotides: 8. This CDR3 is 15 amino acids long. In germline, CDR1 is MRHNA, CDR2 SNTAGT. DNA of the CDR3: TGTGCCAGCAGTACCCTAGCGGGAGCCGGTAATGAGCAGTTCTTC. Its protein is CASSTLAGAGNEQFF.

The V gene is TRBV10-3, the J gene TRBJ2-7, with D tentatively TRBD1 (5 bases). Germline assignment: CDR1 ENHRY and CDR2 SYGVKD. The CDR3 has 11 residues. Trimming removed 8 bases from V and 5 bases from J, with 10 bases in between. CDR3 sequence reads: CAIASQDEQYF. CDR3 in DNA: TGTGCCATCGCCTCACAGGACGAGCAGTACTTC.

V gene TRBV27 combines with J gene TRBJ1-5, with D uncertain. This CDR3 is built from 15 residues. The germline V gene encodes CDR1 MNHEY and CDR2 SMNVEV (reference sequence). Trimming pared 5 bases from V and 1 base from J, leaving 12 bases between. The DNA for the CDR3 is TGTGCCAGCAGTCTAGGTGTAAGGAGCAATCAGCCCCAGCATTTT. Protein: CASSLGVRSNQPQHF.

The sample holds one count of this clone. The chain employs TRBV19 and TRBJ2-5; 13 bases are a match to TRBD2. This CDR3 is built from 16 residues. The J segment lost 5 bases and the V segment lost 5 bases, leaving 8 bases of the junction unmatched. Per the germline V gene, CDR1 is LNHDA and CDR2 is SQIVND (reference sequence). CDR3 in DNA: TGTGCCAGTAGTTTCGGACTAGCGGGAGCGTTTGAGACCCAGTACTTC. This gives the protein CASSFGLAGAFETQYF.

This chain connects TRBV5-6 to TRBJ2-7, with D possibly matching TRBD1 (6 bases). The germline V and J ends were trimmed by 1 base and 3 bases, with 17 bases remaining between them. CDR1 is SGHDT, CDR2 YYEEEE, per germline. The CDR3 runs to 16 residues. The CDR3 DNA sequence: TGTGCCAGCAGCTTGCTCAGTTACCGGGACAACTACGAGCAGTACTTC. Encoded protein: CASSLLSYRDNYEQYF.

This clone was detected only a few times. This chain joins TRBV7-2 and TRBJ2-2; D not resolved. The CDR3 is 16 amino acids. From germline, CDR1 is SGHTA and CDR2 FQGNSA. Trimming stripped 1 base from V and 5 bases from J, with 14 bases between. The CDR3 DNA reads as TGTGCCAGCAGCTTAGTAGGAAGTCTTTCGACCGGGGAGCTGTTTTTT. The encoded protein is CASSLVGSLSTGELFF. The complete variable domain, with remaining parts taken from reference TRBV7-2 and TRBJ2-2, reads GAGVSQSPSNKVTEKGKDVELRCDPISGHTALYWYRQSLGQGLEFLIYFQGNSAPDKSGLPSDRFSAERTGGSVSTLTIQRTQQEDSAVYLCASSLVGSLSTGELFFGEGSRLTVL.

For the CDR3, the DNA is TGCAGCGTTGGACAAGAGGGTGGCTACACCTTC. This translates into CSVGQEGGYTF. This chain links TRBV29-1 with TRBJ1-2; unclear D gene. In germline, CDR1 is SQVTM, CDR2 ANQGSEA. Between the trimmed V and J ends, which lost 4 bases and 7 bases, there was a span of 10 bases. CDR3 size: 11 residues.

The genes are TRBV30 and TRBJ2-7, with D tentatively TRBD1 (7 bases). V was pared by 3 bases and J by 0 bases, with 27 bases between. Germline CDR1 reads GTSNPN; CDR2 reads SVGIG (reference sequence). The CDR3 extends over 19 amino acids. This CDR3 reads CAWSGGTDGMGLSSYEQYF. The DNA of the CDR3 is TGTGCCTGGAGCGGAGGGACAGACGGAATGGGCCTCAGCTCCTACGAGCAGTACTTC.

The rearrangement joins TRBV27 to TRBJ1-6, with a weak D call TRBD1 (6 bases). Germline assignment: CDR1 MNHEY and CDR2 SMNVEV (reference sequence). Between the trimmed V and J ends, which lost 0 bases and 0 bases, there was a span of 15 bases. The CDR3 length is 19 residues. The CDR3 bases are TGTGCCAGCAGTTTATCGCCTTGGACAGCCTACTCCTATAATTCACCCCTCCACTTT. It specifies CASSLSPWTAYSYNSPLHF.

This rearrangement joins TRBV19 to TRBJ2-1; D is ambiguous. CDR3 size: 11 residues. V was pared by 4 bases and J by 4 bases, with 2 bases between. Germline CDR1 and CDR2: LNHDA and SQIVND (reference sequence). CDR3 sequence reads: CASSNYNEQFF. In DNA, the CDR3 is TGTGCCAGTAGTAATTACAATGAGCAGTTCTTC.

CDR3 residues: CASSLLGQGHSPLHF. CDR3 in DNA: TGTGCCAGCAGCTTACTAGGGCAGGGCCATTCACCCCTCCACTTT. The chain links TRBV7-2 to TRBJ1-6, with D possibly TRBD1 on 5 matching bases. With 2 bases removed from V and 8 bases from J, the gap between germline ends came to 13 bases. CDR3 size: 15 residues. Germline loops: CDR1 SGHTA, CDR2 FQGNSA.

The chain employs TRBV5-1 and TRBJ2-7; 9 bases line up with TRBD2. CDR1 and CDR2 from the germline V gene are SGHRS and YFSETQ. V was clipped by 2 bases and J by 1 base; unmatched bases: 7. The length of the CDR3 is 16 residues. CDR3 nucleotide sequence: TGCGCCAGCAGCTTTCGGCGGACTAGCGAATCCTACGAGCAGTACTTC. It codes for CASSFRRTSESYEQYF.

The chain uses TRBV9 and TRBJ2-1; TRBD1 agrees at 10 bases. J was trimmed by 5 bases and V by 4 bases; bases with no gene match: 6. This CDR3 contains 15 residues. The germline CDR1 and CDR2 sequences are SGDLS and YYNGEE. CDR3 residues: CASSPLGQGDNEQFF. Written as DNA, the CDR3 is TGTGCCAGCAGCCCTCTCGGACAGGGGGACAATGAGCAGTTCTTC.

Here the CDR3 reads CASSPGLRRTDTQYF. The CDR3 DNA is TGTGCCAGCAGCCCGGGACTACGACGCACAGATACGCAGTATTTT. The rearrangement uses TRBV9 and TRBJ2-3, with TRBD2 matching 7 bases. Unmatched junction bases numbered 6, after V lost 4 bases and J lost 1 base. CDR1 SGDLS and CDR2 YYNGEE come from the germline V gene. The CDR3 has 15 amino acids.

The chain employs TRBV11-1 and TRBJ1-2, with a tentative D call TRBD1 (5 bases). Germline V CDR1 and CDR2: SGHAT, FQDESV (reference sequence). V gave up 6 bases and J gave up 2 bases, with 10 bases separating them. The CDR3 covers 13 residues. The CDR3 DNA reads as TGTGCCAGCAGTCAAGACAGAAACTATGGCTACACCTTC. Protein: CASSQDRNYGYTF.

V usage is TRBV11-1 and J usage is TRBJ2-2; TRBD1 aligns across 11 bases. From germline, CDR1 is SGHAT and CDR2 FQDESV (reference sequence). The CDR3 extends over 17 amino acids. V was clipped by 5 bases and J by 5 bases; unmatched bases: 10. The DNA of the CDR3 is TGTGCCAGCAGCCACGAAGGAGGGACAGGGGGGACCGGGGAGCTGTTTTTT. Its translation: CASSHEGGTGGTGELFF.

The chain recombines TRBV27 with TRBJ1-6, with 7 bases aligning to TRBD1. Germline-derived CDR1 and CDR2 are MNHEY and SMNVEV (reference sequence). The CDR3 is 14 residues long. Trimming at V came to 7 bases and at J to 7 bases, leaving 7 bases not matched to a gene. The CDR3: CASTLTGRNSPLHF. DNA of the CDR3: TGTGCCAGCACCTTGACAGGGAGGAATTCACCCCTCCACTTT.

Comments on this clone: This specimen includes other DNA sequences encoding the same CDR3. V is TRBV5-1 and J is TRBJ1-1; D perhaps matches TRBD1 (5 bases). Deletions cut 0 bases from V and 2 bases from J, with 8 bases between. Germline CDR1 reads SGHRS; CDR2 reads YFSETQ. The CDR3 runs 14 residues. CDR3 loop: CASSLVGGNTEAFF. For the CDR3, the DNA is TGCGCCAGCAGCTTGGTCGGGGGAAACACTGAAGCTTTCTTT.

The rearrangement links TRBV6-1 to TRBJ1-4; TRBD1 matches 9 bases. Germline assignment: CDR1 MNHNS and CDR2 SASEGT. The V segment lost 3 bases and the J segment 7 bases; nucleotides outside the gene matches: 3. The CDR3 loop spans 14 amino acids. Written as DNA, the CDR3 is TGTGCCAGCAGTGACGGGACAGGGTCTGAAAAACTGTTTTTT. This gives the protein CASSDGTGSEKLFF.

This chain connects TRBV7-2 to TRBJ2-1, with D perhaps assigned TRBD1 or TRBD2 (5 bases each). The CDR3 is made up of 15 amino acids. CDR1 and CDR2 from the germline V gene are SGHTA and FQGNSA. Trimming cost V 7 bases and J 3 bases, with 16 bases left between them. The CDR3, as DNA: TGTGCCAGCACTCTCCTGGGGGAATTCTACAATGAGCAGTTCTTC. Residues: CASTLLGEFYNEQFF.

The V and J genes are TRBV21-1 and TRBJ2-7; TRBD2 is taken as the D call from the table, unchecked against the DNA. TRBV21-1 is labeled a pseudogene. This CDR3 region has 15 residues. CDR3 protein: CASSRSGGSSYEQYF. The CDR3 DNA is TGTGCCAGCAGCAGAAGCGGGGGAAGCTCCTACGAGCAGTACTTC.

This clone has a handful of counts. The rearrangement links TRBV27 to TRBJ2-3, with 7 positions matching TRBD2. With 4 bases clipped from V and 8 bases from J, the junction kept 15 bases outside the gene matches. CDR1 and CDR2 (germline): MNHEY, SMNVEV (reference sequence). The CDR3 has 16 residues. The DNA of the CDR3 is TGTGCCAGCAGTTCCGTGGGACCGGGGAGGGGAGGTACGCAGTATTTT. This codes for CASSSVGPGRGGTQYF.

The rearrangement links TRBV5-4 to TRBJ1-3; the D gene is possibly TRBD1 (5 bases). This CDR3 comprises 15 residues. Germline V gives CDR1 SGHNT, CDR2 YYREEE (reference sequence). V was trimmed by 2 bases and J by 0 bases, leaving 9 bases between them. CDR3 DNA: TGTGCCAGCAGCTTACAGGCGCACTCTGGAAACACCATATATTTT. Encoded protein: CASSLQAHSGNTIYF.

This clone came up a few times. The DNA for the CDR3 is TGTGCCAGCTCACCAGAGTTCCTCAATTCACCCCTCCACTTT. It is translated as CASSPEFLNSPLHF. The chain links TRBV18 to TRBJ1-6; no reliable D call. Germline-derived CDR1 and CDR2 are KGHSH and LQKENI. This CDR3 region has 14 residues. V lost 2 bases, J lost 7 bases, and 9 bases lay in between.

The chain has TRBV30 and TRBJ2-7, with D maybe TRBD1 (6 bases). The CDR3 is 14 amino acids. V was shortened by 4 bases and J by 0 bases, with 13 bases between the two germline ends. Germline V gene data show CDR1 as GTSNPN and CDR2 as SVGIG (reference sequence). CDR3 DNA sequence: TGTGCCTGGATGTGGGGACACCACTCCTACGAGCAGTACTTC. Its translation is CAWMWGHHSYEQYF.

The chain links TRBV9 to TRBJ1-4, with 8 bases identical to TRBD1. The germline V gene encodes CDR1 SGDLS and CDR2 YYNGEE. This CDR3 spans 16 amino acids. Germline trimming cut 3 bases from V and 5 bases from J; bases unmatched to any gene: 9. The CDR3 DNA reads as TGTGCCAGCAGCGCGAGAGGAGGACAGGGAAATGAAAAACTGTTTTTT. Protein: CASSARGGQGNEKLFF.